A selection of T cell receptor beta chains follows, all from one sample in a study of shared clonotypes between healthy human individuals. Here immunoSEQ multiplex PCR was the method, and the copy in TCRdb shows in-frame clones only, minus some. The profile shows under 850,000 clones, more than 85% of them singletons. The sample consisted of naive CD8+ T cells sorted from blood. These receptors came from a man between 25 and 39 years old in good health. The CDR3 runs from the conserved cysteine through the conserved F or W. The D gene is left open where the match is weak. The listing skips clone size in some rows; elsewhere it reads once, few, many or a size class.

- | TRBJ2-1 | - | TRBV30 | TGTGCCTGGAGCCTCGGGCCCCATGAGCAGTTCTTC | CAWSLGPHEQFF
TRBD1 | TRBJ2-3 | - | TRBV6-6 | TGTGCCAGCAGTTACCGTCTGGGGACAGGGCGAGATACGCAGTATTTT | CASSYRLGTGRDTQYF
- | TRBJ2-7 | - | TRBV15 | TGTGCCACCAGCATCAAAATAATCGACCCGCCCCACGAGCAGTACTTC | CATSIKIIDPPHEQYF
- | TRBJ1-4 | - | TRBV9 | TGTGCCAGCAGCGTAGGGGGAAGGTCCAGTAATGAAAAACTGTTTTTT | CASSVGGRSSNEKLFF
TRBD1 | TRBJ1-1 | few | TRBV7-9 | TGTGCCAGCAGCCGCGGGACAGGTGAAGCTTTCTTT | CASSRGTGEAFF
- | TRBJ2-7 | once | TRBV19 | TGTGCCAGTAGTCCCGGGGGCTCCTACGAGCAGTACTTC | CASSPGGSYEQYF
TRBD2 | TRBJ2-7 | - | TRBV5-5 | TGTGCCAGCAGCCCAAGGACTAGCGGTGAGGATTTATTCTACGAGCAGTACTTC | CASSPRTSGEDLFYEQYF
- | TRBJ2-7 | - | TRBV7-9 | TGTGCCAGCAGTCTTAACTACGAGCAGTACTTC | CASSLNYEQYF
- | TRBJ1-1 | - | TRBV14 | TGTGCCAGCAGCCGAGGGGTCTTCACTGAAGCTTTCTTT | CASSRGVFTEAFF
TRBD1 | TRBJ1-1 | - | TRBV4-3 | TGCGCCAGCAGCCAAGAGGGACAGGGGGCAAAAACTGAAGCTTTCTTT | CASSQEGQGAKTEAFF
- | TRBJ1-5 | - | TRBV27 | TGTGCCAGCGGGACGGACTATAGCAATCAGCCCCAGCATTTT | CASGTDYSNQPQHF
TRBD1 | TRBJ2-2 | - | TRBV7-9 | TGTGCCAGCAGCCCAGGGACAGGGGCGGCCGGGGAGCTGTTTTTT | CASSPGTGAAGELFF
TRBD1 | TRBJ2-7 | - | TRBV5-6 | TGTGCCAGCAGCTTGTGGACAGGGAGCCCCTACGAGCAGTACTTC | CASSLWTGSPYEQYF
- | TRBJ2-1 | - | TRBV19 | TGTGCCAGTAGTATTAAGCGGTACTCCTACAATGAGCAGTTCTTC | CASSIKRYSYNEQFF
TRBD2 | TRBJ2-1 | - | TRBV4-1 | TGCGCCAGCAGCCAAGCTATTGCCGGGACTAGCTCATTTCACAATGAGCAGTTCTTC | CASSQAIAGTSSFHNEQFF
- | TRBJ1-1 | - | TRBV13 | TGTGCCAGCAGCCCCGGAGAGGGGTACACTGAAGCTTTCTTT | CASSPGEGYTEAFF
- | TRBJ2-1 | - | TRBV9 | TGTGCCAGCAGCGTACGGGATGAGCAGTTCTTC | CASSVRDEQFF
TRBD2 | TRBJ2-7 | - | TRBV5-4 | TGTGCCAGCAGCTTCCAGGGAGGGCCCTACGAGCAGTACTTC | CASSFQGGPYEQYF
- | TRBJ1-4 | - | TRBV7-8 | TGTGCCAGCAGCTTACCCCGGTCGGCAGGGGTTGAAAAACTGTTTTTT | CASSLPRSAGVEKLFF
TRBD1 | TRBJ2-2 | - | TRBV4-1 | TGCGCCAGCAGCCAACCCGACAGGGCAAAGGAAGACACCGGGGAGCTGTTTTTT | CASSQPDRAKEDTGELFF
TRBD2 | TRBJ2-7 | - | TRBV5-1 | TGCGCCAGCAGCTCGACGGGACTAGCGGGCTCCTACGAGCAGTACTTC | CASSSTGLAGSYEQYF
- | TRBJ2-1 | - | TRBV28 | TGTGCCAGCAGTCCGGAGCCTCTCTCCTACAATGAGCAGTTCTTC | CASSPEPLSYNEQFF
TRBD1 | TRBJ2-1 | - | TRBV11-1 | TGTGCCAGCAGCCTACAGGGGAACGAGCAGTTCTTC | CASSLQGNEQFF
TRBD2 | TRBJ2-3 | - | TRBV4-3 | TGCGCCAGCAGCCAGTTAGCGGGAGGGACAGATACGCAGTATTTT | CASSQLAGGTDTQYF
- | TRBJ2-3 | - | TRBV5-1 | TGCGCCAGCAGTCCGATAGCGGTTAGCACAGATACGCAGTATTTT | CASSPIAVSTDTQYF
TRBD1 | TRBJ2-5 | - | TRBV7-9 | TGTGCCAGCAGCTCCCGGGACAGGGCTCGGGAGACCCAGTACTTC | CASSSRDRARETQYF
- | TRBJ2-2 | once | TRBV9 | TGTGCCAGCAGCGTTGGTGTAGGTAACACCGGGGAGCTGTTTTTT | CASSVGVGNTGELFF